Each of the 8 T cell receptor beta chains below was sequenced from the same sample in a study of T cell changes during pregnancy in multiple sclerosis. TCRdb's table, derived via immunoSEQ multiplex PCR, lists solely in-frame clones and lacks some. Of under 75,000 clones listed, 90% to 95% are singletons. The material was peripheral blood, obtained in the third trimester of pregnancy. The receptors were gathered from a female donor in good health, enrolled as a control in a pregnancy study.

The rearrangement links TRBV19 to TRBJ2-6; TRBD1 matches 9 bases. Germline CDR1 LNHDA, CDR2 SQIVND (reference sequence). This CDR3 contains 20 residues. V lost 4 bases, J lost 0 bases, and 13 bases stayed unmatched. The CDR3 DNA follows: TGTGCCAGTAGTAAAGTCCCTTGGGGACAGGGTTCCTCTGGGGCCAACGTCCTGACTTTC. Its translation: CASSKVPWGQGSSGANVLTF.

The chain has TRBV18 and TRBJ1-1, with no clear D. The V gene lost 3 bases and the J gene lost 5 bases, with 7 bases spanning the gap. Germline CDR1 and CDR2: KGHSH and LQKENI. The CDR3 spans 12 residues. Here the CDR3 reads CASSPEQTEAFF. The CDR3 DNA follows: TGTGCCAGCTCACCGGAACAGACTGAAGCTTTCTTT. The variable domain in full, with the rest retrieved from reference TRBV18 and TRBJ1-1, is NAGVMQNPRHLVRRRGQEARLRCSPMKGHSHVYWYRQLPEEGLKFMVYLQKENIIDESGMPKERFSAEFPKEGPSILRIQQVVRGDSAAYFCASSPEQTEAFFGQGTRLTVV.

In regard to this clone: At the DNA level, this CDR3 is encoded by other sequences in the same sample as well. The chain carries TRBV13 and TRBJ1-3; D call uncertain. This CDR3 contains 15 residues. V was clipped by 1 base and J by 0 bases, with 7 bases between them. CDR1 and CDR2 from the germline V gene are PRHDT and FYEKMQ (reference sequence). The CDR3: CASSLDSSSGNTIYF. CDR3 in DNA: TGTGCCAGCAGCTTAGACAGCAGCTCTGGAAACACCATATATTTT. Looking up the rest from reference TRBV13 and TRBJ1-3 gives the full variable domain: AAGVIQSPRHLIKEKRETATLKCYPIPRHDTVYWYQQGPGQDPQFLISFYEKMQSDKGSIPDRFSAQQFSDYHSELNMSSLELGDSALYFCASSLDSSSGNTIYFGEGSWLTVV.

The V call is TRBV7-2, the J call TRBJ2-5; 9 bases map to TRBD2. The CDR3 is 15 amino acids. With V trimmed by 5 bases and J by 4 bases, 8 bases remained unmatched. CDR1 is SGHTA, CDR2 FQGNSA, per germline. The CDR3 sequence: CASSALGGGAETQYF. The CDR3 DNA is TGTGCCAGCAGCGCTCTAGGCGGGGGGGCAGAGACCCAGTACTTC.

This clone occurred once. This chain joins TRBV6-5 and TRBJ2-2; no clear D gene. Germline V lookup: CDR1 MNHEY, CDR2 SVGAGI. The length of the CDR3 is 15 residues. The ends were cut back, 9 bases at V and 1 base at J, with 15 bases in the middle. The CDR3 region has the DNA TGTGCCAGTCAACTTTACGCAGGGAACACCGGGGAGCTGTTTTTT. Translated: CASQLYAGNTGELFF.

This rearrangement joins TRBV7-9 to TRBJ1-1; the D is unclear. This CDR3 comprises 12 residues. The germline CDR1 and CDR2 sequences are SEHNR and FQNEAQ (reference sequence). Trimming pared 5 bases from V and 8 bases from J, leaving 12 bases between. CDR3 sequence (DNA): TGTGCCAGCAGCCTCCGACTTCTAGAAGCTTTCTTT. Protein product: CASSLRLLEAFF. The entire variable domain, with the rest obtained from reference TRBV7-9 and TRBJ1-1, is as follows: DTGVSQNPRHKITKRGQNVTFRCDPISEHNRLYWYRQTLGQGPEFLTYFQNEAQLEKSRLLSDRFSAERPKGSFSTLEIQRTEQGDSAMYLCASSLRLLEAFFGQGTRLTVV.

The gene calls are TRBV4-1 and TRBJ2-7, with 11 bases fitting TRBD1. V shed 8 bases, J shed 1 base, and the junction held 1 base outside the gene matches. The CDR3 is 13 residues long. Germline assignment: CDR1 MGHRA and CDR2 YSYEKL. This CDR3 is CASGQGASYEQYF. The CDR3 bases are TGCGCCAGCGGACAGGGGGCATCCTACGAGCAGTACTTC.

The chain uses TRBV4-2 and TRBJ2-1, with 9 bases that match TRBD2. The CDR3 loop spans 15 amino acids. CDR1 is LGHNA, CDR2 YNFKEQ, per germline. The V segment lost 5 bases and the J segment 2 bases; nucleotides outside the gene matches: 4. The CDR3 sequence: CASSGLAGPYNEQFF. CDR3 nucleotides: TGTGCCAGCAGCGGTCTAGCGGGGCCCTACAATGAGCAGTTCTTC.